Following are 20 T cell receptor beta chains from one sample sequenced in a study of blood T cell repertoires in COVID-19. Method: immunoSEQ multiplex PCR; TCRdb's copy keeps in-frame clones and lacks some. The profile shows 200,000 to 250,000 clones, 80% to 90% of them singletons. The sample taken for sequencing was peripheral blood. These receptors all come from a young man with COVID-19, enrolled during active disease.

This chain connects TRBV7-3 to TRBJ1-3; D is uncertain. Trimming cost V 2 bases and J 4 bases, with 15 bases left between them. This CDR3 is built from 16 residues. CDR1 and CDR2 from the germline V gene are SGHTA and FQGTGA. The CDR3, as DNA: TGTGCCAGCAGCTTACCCATGGCTCCACCCGGAAACACCATATATTTT. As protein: CASSLPMAPPGNTIYF.

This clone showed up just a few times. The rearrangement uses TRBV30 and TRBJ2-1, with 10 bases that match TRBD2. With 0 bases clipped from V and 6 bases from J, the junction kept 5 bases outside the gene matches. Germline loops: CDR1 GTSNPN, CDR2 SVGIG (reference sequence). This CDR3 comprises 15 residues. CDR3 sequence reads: CAWSVLGLAVNEQFF. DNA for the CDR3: TGTGCCTGGAGTGTACTCGGACTAGCGGTCAATGAGCAGTTCTTC.

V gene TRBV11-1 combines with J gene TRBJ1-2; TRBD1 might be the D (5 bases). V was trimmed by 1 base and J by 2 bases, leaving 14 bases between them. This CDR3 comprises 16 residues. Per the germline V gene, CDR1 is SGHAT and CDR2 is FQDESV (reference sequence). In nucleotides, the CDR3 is TGTGCCAGCAGCTTAGAAGGGGATGAAGAAAACTATGGCTACACCTTC. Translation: CASSLEGDEENYGYTF. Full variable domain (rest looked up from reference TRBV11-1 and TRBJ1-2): EAEVAQSPRYKITEKSQAVAFWCDPISGHATLYWYRQILGQGPELLVQFQDESVVDDSQLPKDRFSAERLKGVDSTLKIQPAELGDSAMYLCASSLEGDEENYGYTFGSGTRLTVV.

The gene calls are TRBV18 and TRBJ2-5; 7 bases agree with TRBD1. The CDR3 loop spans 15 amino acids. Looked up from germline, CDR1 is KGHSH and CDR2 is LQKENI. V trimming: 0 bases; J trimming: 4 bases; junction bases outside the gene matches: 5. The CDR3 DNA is TGTGCCAGCTCACCACCGGGACAGCCCAGAGAGACCCAGTACTTC. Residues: CASSPPGQPRETQYF.

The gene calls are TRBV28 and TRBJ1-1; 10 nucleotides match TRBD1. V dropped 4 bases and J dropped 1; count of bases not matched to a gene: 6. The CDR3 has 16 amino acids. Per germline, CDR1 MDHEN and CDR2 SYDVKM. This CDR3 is CASSSPGQGWNTEAFF. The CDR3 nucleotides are TGTGCCAGCAGTTCTCCGGGACAGGGGTGGAACACTGAAGCTTTCTTT. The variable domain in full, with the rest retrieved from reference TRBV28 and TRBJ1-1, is DVKVTQSSRYLVKRTGEKVFLECVQDMDHENMFWYRQDPGLGLRLIYFSYDVKMKEKGDIPEGYSVSREKKERFSLILESASTNQTSMYLCASSSPGQGWNTEAFFGQGTRLTVV.

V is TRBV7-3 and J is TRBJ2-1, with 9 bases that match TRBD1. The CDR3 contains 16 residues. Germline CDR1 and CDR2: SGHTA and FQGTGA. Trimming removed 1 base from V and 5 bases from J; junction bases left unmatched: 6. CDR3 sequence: CASSLSRTGANNEQFF. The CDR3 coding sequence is TGTGCCAGCAGCTTAAGTAGGACAGGGGCGAACAATGAGCAGTTCTTC.

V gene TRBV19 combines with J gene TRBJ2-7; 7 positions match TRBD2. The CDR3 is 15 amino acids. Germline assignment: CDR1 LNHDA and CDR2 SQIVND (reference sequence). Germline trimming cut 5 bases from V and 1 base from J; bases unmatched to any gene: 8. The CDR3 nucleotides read TGTGCCAGTAGTGCCCCGGGACTACTTTCCTACGAGCAGTACTTC. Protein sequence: CASSAPGLLSYEQYF.

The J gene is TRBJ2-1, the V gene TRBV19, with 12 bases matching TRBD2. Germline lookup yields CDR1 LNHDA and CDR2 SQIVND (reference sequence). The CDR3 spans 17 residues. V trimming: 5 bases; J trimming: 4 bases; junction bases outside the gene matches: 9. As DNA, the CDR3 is TGTGCCAGTAGTTTTTTCCGGACTAGCGGGACGTACAATGAGCAGTTCTTC. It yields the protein CASSFFRTSGTYNEQFF.

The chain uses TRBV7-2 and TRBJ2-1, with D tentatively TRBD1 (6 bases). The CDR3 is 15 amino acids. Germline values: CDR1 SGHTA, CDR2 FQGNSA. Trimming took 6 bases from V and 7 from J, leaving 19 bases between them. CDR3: CASSYRQARANEQFF. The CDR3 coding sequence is TGTGCCAGCAGTTACCGACAGGCCCGGGCTAATGAGCAGTTCTTC.

The CDR3 DNA follows: TGTGCCAGCAGCACCGGGACTGTCTATGGCTACACCTTC. Amino acids: CASSTGTVYGYTF. V is TRBV12-3 or TRBV12-4 and J is TRBJ1-2; TRBD1 might be the D (5 bases). V was shortened by 6 bases and J by 4 bases, with 12 bases between the two germline ends. The CDR3 loop spans 13 amino acids.

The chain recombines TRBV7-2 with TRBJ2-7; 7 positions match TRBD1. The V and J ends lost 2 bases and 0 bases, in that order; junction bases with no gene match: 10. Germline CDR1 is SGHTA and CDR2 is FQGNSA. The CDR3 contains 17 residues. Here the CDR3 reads CASSLKTGLSNSYEQYF. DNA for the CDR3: TGTGCCAGCAGCTTAAAGACAGGGCTATCCAACTCCTACGAGCAGTACTTC. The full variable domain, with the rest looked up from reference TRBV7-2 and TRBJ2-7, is GAGVSQSPSNKVTEKGKDVELRCDPISGHTALYWYRQSLGQGLEFLIYFQGNSAPDKSGLPSDRFSAERTGGSVSTLTIQRTQQEDSAVYLCASSLKTGLSNSYEQYFGPGTRLTVT.

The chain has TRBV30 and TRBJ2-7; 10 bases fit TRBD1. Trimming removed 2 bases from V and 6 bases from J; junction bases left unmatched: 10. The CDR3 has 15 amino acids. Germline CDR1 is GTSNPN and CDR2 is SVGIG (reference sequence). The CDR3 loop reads CAWSPRTTGGSEQYF. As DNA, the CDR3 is TGTGCCTGGAGTCCCAGGACGACAGGGGGCTCCGAGCAGTACTTC. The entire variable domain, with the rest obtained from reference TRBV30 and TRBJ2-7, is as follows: SQTIHQWPATLVQPVGSPLSLECTVEGTSNPNLYWYRQAAGRGLQLLFYSVGIGQISSEVPQNLSASRPQDRQFILSSKKLLLSDSGFYLCAWSPRTTGGSEQYFGPGTRLTVT.

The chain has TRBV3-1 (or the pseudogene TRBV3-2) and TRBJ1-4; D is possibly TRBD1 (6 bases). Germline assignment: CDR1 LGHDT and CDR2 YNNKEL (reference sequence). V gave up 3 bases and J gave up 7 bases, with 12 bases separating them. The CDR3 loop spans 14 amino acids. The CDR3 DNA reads TGTGCCAGCAGCCACCAGGGGCCTCGTGAAAAACTGTTTTTT. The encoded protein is CASSHQGPREKLFF.

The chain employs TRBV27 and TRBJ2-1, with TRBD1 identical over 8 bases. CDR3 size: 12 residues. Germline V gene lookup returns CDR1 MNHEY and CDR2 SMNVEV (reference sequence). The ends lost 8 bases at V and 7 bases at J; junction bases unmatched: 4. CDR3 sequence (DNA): TGTGCCAGCTGGACAGGGAGAAATGAGCAGTTCTTC. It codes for CASWTGRNEQFF.

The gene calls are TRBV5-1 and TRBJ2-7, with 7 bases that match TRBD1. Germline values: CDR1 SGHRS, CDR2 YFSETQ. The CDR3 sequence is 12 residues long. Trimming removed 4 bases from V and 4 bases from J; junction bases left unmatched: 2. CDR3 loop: CASSADRYEQYF. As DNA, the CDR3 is TGCGCCAGCAGCGCGGACAGGTACGAGCAGTACTTC.

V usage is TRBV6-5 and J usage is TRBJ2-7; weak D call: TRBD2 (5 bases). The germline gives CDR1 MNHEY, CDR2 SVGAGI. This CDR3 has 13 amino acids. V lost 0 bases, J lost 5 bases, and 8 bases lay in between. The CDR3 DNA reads TGTGCCAGCAGTTACTCCGGGGAGAACGAGCAGTACTTC. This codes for CASSYSGENEQYF.

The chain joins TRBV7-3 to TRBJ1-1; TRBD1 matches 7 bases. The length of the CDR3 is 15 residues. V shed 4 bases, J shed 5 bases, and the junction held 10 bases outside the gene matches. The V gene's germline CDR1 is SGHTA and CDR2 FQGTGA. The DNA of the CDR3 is TGTGCCAGCAGCTCCGCTGGAGGGGGACAGACTGAAGCTTTCTTT. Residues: CASSSAGGGQTEAFF. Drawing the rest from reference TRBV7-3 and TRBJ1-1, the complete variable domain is GAGVSQTPSNKVTEKGKYVELRCDPISGHTALYWYRQSLGQGPEFLIYFQGTGAADDSGLPNDRFFAVRPEGSVSTLKIQRTERGDSAVYLCASSSAGGGQTEAFFGQGTRLTVV.

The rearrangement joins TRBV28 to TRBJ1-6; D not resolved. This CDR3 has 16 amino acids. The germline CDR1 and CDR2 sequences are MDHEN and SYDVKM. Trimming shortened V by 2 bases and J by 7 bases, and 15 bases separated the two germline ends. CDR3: CASSLIGAGLNSPLHF. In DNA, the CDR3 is TGTGCCAGCAGTTTAATCGGCGCGGGCTTGAATTCACCCCTCCACTTT.

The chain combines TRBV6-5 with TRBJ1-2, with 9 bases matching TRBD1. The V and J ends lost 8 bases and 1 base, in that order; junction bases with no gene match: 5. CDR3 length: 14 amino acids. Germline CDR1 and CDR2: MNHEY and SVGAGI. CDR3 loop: CASGTTGGNYGYTF. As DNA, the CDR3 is TGTGCCAGCGGTACGACAGGGGGTAACTATGGCTACACCTTC.

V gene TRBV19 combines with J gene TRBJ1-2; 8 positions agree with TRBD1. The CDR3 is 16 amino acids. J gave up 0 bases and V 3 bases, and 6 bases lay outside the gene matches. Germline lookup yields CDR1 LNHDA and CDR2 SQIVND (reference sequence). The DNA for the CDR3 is TGTGCCAGTAGTATCCCTGGACAGGGAACTAACTATGGCTACACCTTC. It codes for CASSIPGQGTNYGYTF.